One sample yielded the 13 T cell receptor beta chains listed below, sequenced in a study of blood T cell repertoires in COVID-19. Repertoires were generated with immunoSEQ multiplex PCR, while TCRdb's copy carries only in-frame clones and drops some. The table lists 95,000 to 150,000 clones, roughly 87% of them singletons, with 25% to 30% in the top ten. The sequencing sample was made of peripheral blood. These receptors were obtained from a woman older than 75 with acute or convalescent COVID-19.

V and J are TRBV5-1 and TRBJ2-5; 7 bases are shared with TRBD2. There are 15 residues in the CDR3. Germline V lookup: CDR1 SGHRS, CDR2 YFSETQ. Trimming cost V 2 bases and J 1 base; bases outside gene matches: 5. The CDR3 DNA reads TGCGCCAGCAGCTTTGGATCGGGGGGCCAAGAGACCCAGTACTTC. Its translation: CASSFGSGGQETQYF.

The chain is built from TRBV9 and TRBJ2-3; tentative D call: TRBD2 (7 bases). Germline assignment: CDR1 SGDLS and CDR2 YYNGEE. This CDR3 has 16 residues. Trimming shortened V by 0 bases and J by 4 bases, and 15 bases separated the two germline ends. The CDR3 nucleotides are TGTGCCAGCAGCGTAGCGGCGGGGGCGCTTGCAGATACGCAGTATTTT. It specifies CASSVAAGALADTQYF.

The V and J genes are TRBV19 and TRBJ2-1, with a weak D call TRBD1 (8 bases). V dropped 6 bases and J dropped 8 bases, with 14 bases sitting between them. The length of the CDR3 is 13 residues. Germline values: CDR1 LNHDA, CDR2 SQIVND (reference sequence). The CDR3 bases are TGTGCCAGTAGCGACAGGGGAGGGGATGAGCAGTTCTTC. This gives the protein CASSDRGGDEQFF.

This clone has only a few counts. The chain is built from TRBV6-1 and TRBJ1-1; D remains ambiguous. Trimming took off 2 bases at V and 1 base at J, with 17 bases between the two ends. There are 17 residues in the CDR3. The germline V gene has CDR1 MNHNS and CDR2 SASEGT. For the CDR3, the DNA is TGTGCCAGCAGTGAATGGGTCCGCCTCAGGCGGAACACTGAAGCTTTCTTT. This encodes CASSEWVRLRRNTEAFF.

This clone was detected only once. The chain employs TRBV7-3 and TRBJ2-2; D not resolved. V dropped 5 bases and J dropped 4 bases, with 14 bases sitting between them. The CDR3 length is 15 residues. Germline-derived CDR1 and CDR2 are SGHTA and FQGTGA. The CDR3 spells CASSLSSFPTGELFF. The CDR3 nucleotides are TGTGCCAGCAGCCTAAGTTCCTTCCCCACCGGGGAGCTGTTTTTT.

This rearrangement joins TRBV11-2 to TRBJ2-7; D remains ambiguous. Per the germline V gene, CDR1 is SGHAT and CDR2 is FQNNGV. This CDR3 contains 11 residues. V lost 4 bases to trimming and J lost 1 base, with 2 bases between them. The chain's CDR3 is CASSSSYEQYF. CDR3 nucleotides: TGTGCCAGCAGCTCATCCTACGAGCAGTACTTC.

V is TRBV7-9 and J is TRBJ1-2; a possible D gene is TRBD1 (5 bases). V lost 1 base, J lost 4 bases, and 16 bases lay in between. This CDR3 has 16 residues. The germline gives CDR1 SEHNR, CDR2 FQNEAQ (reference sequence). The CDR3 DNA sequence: TGTGCCAGCAGCTTAGTTCGGGGGAGGGCGTCCTATGGCTACACCTTC. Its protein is CASSLVRGRASYGYTF.

CDR3 protein: CASTPTATEAFF. CDR3 coding DNA: TGTGCCAGCACCCCTACCGCCACTGAAGCTTTCTTT. V and J are TRBV7-9 and TRBJ1-1, with D unclear. The CDR3 extends over 12 amino acids. Per the germline V gene, CDR1 is SEHNR and CDR2 is FQNEAQ (reference sequence). Trimming stripped 7 bases from V and 4 bases from J, with 10 bases between.

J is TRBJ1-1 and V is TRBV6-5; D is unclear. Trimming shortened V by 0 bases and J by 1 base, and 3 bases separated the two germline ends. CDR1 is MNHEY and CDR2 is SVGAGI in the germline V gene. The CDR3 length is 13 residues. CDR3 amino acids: CASSYSQNTEAFF. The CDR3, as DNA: TGTGCCAGCAGTTACTCCCAGAACACTGAAGCTTTCTTT.

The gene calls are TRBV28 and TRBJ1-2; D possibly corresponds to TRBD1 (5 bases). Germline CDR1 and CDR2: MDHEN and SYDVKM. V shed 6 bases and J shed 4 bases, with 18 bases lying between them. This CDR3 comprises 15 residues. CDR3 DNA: TGTGCCAGCAGCAACACAAGATCGGGGGTCTATGGCTACACCTTC. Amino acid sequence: CASSNTRSGVYGYTF.

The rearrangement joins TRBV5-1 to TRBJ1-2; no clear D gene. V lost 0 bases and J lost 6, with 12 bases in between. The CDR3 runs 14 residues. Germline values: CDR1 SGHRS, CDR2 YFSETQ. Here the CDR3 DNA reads TGCGCCAGCAGCTTGGGAAGTCTCCAGAATGGCTACACCTTC. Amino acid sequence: CASSLGSLQNGYTF.

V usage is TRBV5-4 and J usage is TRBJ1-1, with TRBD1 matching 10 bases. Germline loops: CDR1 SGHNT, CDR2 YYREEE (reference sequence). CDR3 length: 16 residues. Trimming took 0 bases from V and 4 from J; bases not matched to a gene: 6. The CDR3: CASSLEGQGMSTEAFF. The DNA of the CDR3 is TGTGCCAGCAGCTTGGAGGGACAGGGGATGAGCACTGAAGCTTTCTTT.

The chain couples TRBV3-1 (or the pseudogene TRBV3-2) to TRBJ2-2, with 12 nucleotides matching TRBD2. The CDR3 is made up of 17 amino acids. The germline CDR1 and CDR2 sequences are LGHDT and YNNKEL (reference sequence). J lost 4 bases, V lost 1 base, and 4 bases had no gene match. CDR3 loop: CASSQGTSGEVTGELFF. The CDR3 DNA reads TGTGCCAGCAGCCAAGGGACTAGCGGGGAGGTCACCGGGGAGCTGTTTTTT.